This T cell receptor beta chain derives from a study of shared clonotypes between healthy human individuals. Each cell subset's genomic DNA was divided evenly among several immunoSEQ plates. Data came from immunoSEQ multiplex PCR; TCRdb stores just in-frame clones and leaves some out. This sample has about 2,200,000 clones; about 93% occur once, and the top ten carry roughly 1.8%. General study points: Several donors held approximately 5% of naive CD4 clonotypes in common.

Naive CD8 cells lacked CD45RO, underwent positive selection for CCR7 and left out terminally differentiated effector memory CD45RA+ cells. CDR3 length: 14 amino acids. Germline V gene data show CDR1 as KGHSH and CDR2 as LQKENI. The germline V and J ends were trimmed by 3 bases and 3 bases, with 10 bases remaining between them. As concerns this clone: Its target is unknown.

The sequenced sample was naive CD8+ T cells from PBMCs. This chain links TRBV18 with TRBJ2-3, with D maybe TRBD1 (5 bases). The receptor's source is a man between 18 and 29 years old in good health. Some clones in this sample may be carry-over from other donors' samples. CDR3 in amino acids: CASSPTGRTDTQYF. The CDR3 DNA is TGTGCCAGCTCACCCACAGGACGGACAGATACGCAGTATTTT. Using reference TRBV18 and TRBJ2-3 for the parts outside the CDR3, the full variable domain is NAGVMQNPRHLVRRRGQEARLRCSPMKGHSHVYWYRQLPEEGLKFMVYLQKENIIDESGMPKERFSAEFPKEGPSILRIQQVVRGDSAAYFCASSPTGRTDTQYFGPGTRLTVL.